Below are 16 T cell receptor beta chains sequenced from a single sample in a study of identifying expanded T cells in peripheral blood. Here immunoSEQ multiplex PCR was the method, and the copy in TCRdb shows in-frame clones only, minus some. The sample has roughly 75,000 clones, about 90% seen once. Sequences were obtained from blood. The source of these receptors is a person aged 18-70 years in good health.

The CDR3 DNA reads as TGTGCCAGCGACCTAGCGGGAACAGATACGCAGTATTTT. Protein: CASDLAGTDTQYF. The chain combines TRBV6-1 with TRBJ2-3; 9 positions agree with TRBD2. The CDR3 sequence is 13 residues long. Unmatched junction bases numbered 3, after V lost 8 bases and J lost 3 bases. Germline loops: CDR1 MNHNS, CDR2 SASEGT.

CDR3 amino acids: CASSQYGGITSTDTQYF. CDR3 nucleotide sequence: TGCGCCAGCAGCCAATACGGGGGGATTACTAGCACAGATACGCAGTATTTT. The chain couples TRBV4-1 to TRBJ2-3; 7 nucleotides match TRBD2. The trim removed 2 bases at V and 0 bases at J, leaving 8 bases unmatched. Looked up from germline, CDR1 is MGHRA and CDR2 is YSYEKL. CDR3 size: 17 residues.

The rearrangement links TRBV2 to TRBJ2-1, with unresolved D. Germline CDR1 reads SNHLY; CDR2 reads FYNNEI. V gave up 2 bases and J gave up 3 bases, with 5 bases separating them. The CDR3 runs to 13 residues. CDR3 in amino acids: CASSEMYYNEQFF. CDR3 in DNA: TGTGCCAGCAGTGAAATGTACTACAATGAGCAGTTCTTC.

The CDR3 region has the DNA TGTGCCAGCTCACTAGGACCGGACCTGGACACTGAAGCTTTCTTT. Its translation: CASSLGPDLDTEAFF. The chain uses TRBV18 and TRBJ1-1, with D unclear. Germline CDR1 reads KGHSH; CDR2 reads LQKENI. CDR3 length equals 15 residues. V was shortened by 4 bases and J by 3 bases, with 15 bases between the two germline ends.

This rearrangement joins TRBV7-9 to TRBJ2-1; D tentatively reads TRBD1 or TRBD2 (5 bases each). V was shortened by 1 base and J by 2 bases, with 18 bases between the two germline ends. From germline, CDR1 is SEHNR and CDR2 FQNEAQ (reference sequence). CDR3 size: 18 residues. The CDR3 loop is CASSLGTGGGPTYNEQFF. CDR3 in DNA: TGTGCCAGCAGCTTAGGGACTGGTGGGGGACCTACCTACAATGAGCAGTTCTTC.

V is TRBV6-6 and J is TRBJ1-5; 12 bases are a match to TRBD1. The length of the CDR3 is 16 residues. The germline V gene has CDR1 MNHNY and CDR2 SVGAGI (reference sequence). The V and J ends lost 5 bases and 4 bases, in that order; junction bases with no gene match: 6. The CDR3 is CASSPGQGAWNQPQHF. CDR3 nucleotide sequence: TGTGCCAGCAGTCCGGGACAGGGGGCATGGAATCAGCCCCAGCATTTT.

The chain couples TRBV7-9 to TRBJ2-7; D is perhaps TRBD1 (6 bases). CDR1 is SEHNR and CDR2 is FQNEAQ in the germline V gene (reference sequence). With 5 bases removed from V and 3 bases from J, the gap between germline ends came to 14 bases. CDR3 length equals 14 residues. The CDR3 loop reads CASSQGHQLYEQYF. CDR3 DNA: TGTGCCAGCAGCCAGGGACACCAACTCTACGAGCAGTACTTC.

The CDR3 nucleotides are TGCGCCAGCAGCCCAGGACTAGGTGGCAATGAGCAGTTCTTC. Its protein is CASSPGLGGNEQFF. The chain uses TRBV5-1 and TRBJ2-1; TRBD2 aligns across 7 bases. V shed 4 bases and J 6 bases; nucleotides not matched to a gene: 7. The CDR3 runs to 14 residues. Germline loops: CDR1 SGHRS, CDR2 YFSETQ.

The chain combines TRBV27 with TRBJ2-3; 10 bases line up with TRBD2. After removal of 6 bases from V and 1 base from J, the junction contained 10 bases not matched to a gene. The CDR3 spans 17 residues. Germline assignment: CDR1 MNHEY and CDR2 SMNVEV (reference sequence). The CDR3 coding sequence is TGTGCCAGCAGGGCCTTCAGCCTAGCGGGAGGCACAGATACGCAGTATTTT. It specifies CASRAFSLAGGTDTQYF.

J is TRBJ2-1 and V is TRBV4-2; D is perhaps TRBD1 or TRBD2 (5 bases each). The germline CDR1 and CDR2 sequences are LGHNA and YNFKEQ. V shed 1 base and J shed 7 bases, with 17 bases lying between them. This CDR3 has 16 residues. In nucleotides, the CDR3 is TGTGCCAGCAGCCAAGTCCGCGGGCAGGGCGGTAATGAGCAGTTCTTC. It yields the protein CASSQVRGQGGNEQFF.

This chain joins TRBV5-1 and TRBJ1-4; perhaps TRBD1 as D (5 bases). The germline CDR1 and CDR2 sequences are SGHRS and YFSETQ. V was trimmed by 4 bases and J by 6 bases, leaving 13 bases between them. The CDR3 is made up of 14 amino acids. The CDR3 DNA sequence: TGCGCCAGCAGCCTGGGGCAGGGAGATGAAAAACTGTTTTTT. It encodes CASSLGQGDEKLFF. The full variable domain, its missing parts supplied by reference TRBV5-1 and TRBJ1-4, is KAGVTQTPRYLIKTRGQQVTLSCSPISGHRSVSWYQQTPGQGLQFLFEYFSETQRNKGNFPGRFSGRQFSNSRSEMNVSTLELGDSALYLCASSLGQGDEKLFFGSGTQLSVL.

Only one count was recorded for this clone. In DNA form, the CDR3 reads TGCAGCGTGAGGAAGCAGGGGGCGGCTGGCTACACCTTC. Translated: CSVRKQGAAGYTF. The chain is built from TRBV29-1 and TRBJ1-2; 8 positions agree with TRBD1. V gave up 6 bases and J gave up 7 bases; unmatched junction bases: 10. Per the germline V gene, CDR1 is SQVTM and CDR2 is ANQGSEA. The CDR3 is 13 amino acids.

This chain uses TRBV28 with TRBJ1-4; 9 bases match TRBD1. CDR1 MDHEN and CDR2 SYDVKM come from the germline V gene. The V segment lost 1 base and the J segment 7 bases; nucleotides outside the gene matches: 13. This CDR3 comprises 18 residues. The DNA for the CDR3 is TGTGCCAGCAGTTTATCCTTATGGGACAGGGCGCGAGTTGAAAAACTGTTTTTT. Protein sequence: CASSLSLWDRARVEKLFF.

This clone was counted once. This CDR3 is CASSVGGLAGATQYF. The CDR3 DNA reads as TGTGCCAGCAGCGTAGGAGGACTAGCGGGGGCTACGCAGTATTTT. This chain joins TRBV9 and TRBJ2-3, with 13 nucleotides matching TRBD2. The CDR3 covers 15 residues. The V segment lost 0 bases and the J segment 8 bases; nucleotides outside the gene matches: 3. Germline loops: CDR1 SGDLS, CDR2 YYNGEE.

This clone came up once. The chain joins TRBV19 to TRBJ2-7; 8 nucleotides match TRBD2. The V segment lost 6 bases and the J segment 3 bases; nucleotides outside the gene matches: 13. The germline V gene encodes CDR1 LNHDA and CDR2 SQIVND (reference sequence). The CDR3 consists of 16 residues. The CDR3 sequence: CASSITAGELVYEQYF. In DNA form, the CDR3 reads TGTGCCAGTAGCATAACAGCGGGAGAGCTTGTCTACGAGCAGTACTTC.

V is TRBV6-6 and J is TRBJ2-7, with TRBD2 matching over 12 bases. V was pared by 6 bases and J by 3 bases, with 6 bases of the junction left unmatched. The CDR3 runs 15 residues. The germline V gene has CDR1 MNHNY and CDR2 SVGAGI (reference sequence). CDR3 in amino acids: CASSPTSGGLYEQYF. The DNA for the CDR3 is TGTGCCAGCAGCCCAACTAGCGGGGGGCTCTACGAGCAGTACTTC.